These T cell receptor beta chains were read from a single sample in a study of siplizumab effects on memory and regulatory T cells. This table comes from immunoSEQ multiplex PCR, and its TCRdb copy is limited to in-frame clones, with some not included. This table has approximately 100,000 clones, about 91% appearing once. The sample consisted of Tregs sorted from blood. The receptors were sampled from a human donor in good health. Each CDR3 is given with its conserved first and last residue. The D gene is left open where the match is weak. Clone sizes are given selectively: once, few, many, or a class where the clone is expanded.

D: -; size: -; V: TRBV19; J: TRBJ2-5; DNA: TGTGCCAGTAGTATATCGGCCTGGGAGACCCAGTACTTC; CDR3: CASSISAWETQYF
D: -; size: -; V: TRBV19; J: TRBJ2-3; DNA: TGTGCCAGTAGTATAGGGCCGGCCTCGATCACAGATACGCAGTATTTT; CDR3: CASSIGPASITDTQYF
D: TRBD1; size: -; V: TRBV6-5; J: TRBJ1-2; DNA: TGTGCCAGCAGGGAGACAGGGGGCTATGGCTACACCTTC; CDR3: CASRETGGYGYTF
D: TRBD1; size: -; V: TRBV19; J: TRBJ2-5; DNA: TGTGCCAGTAGTAGGACGGGACAGGGGAAGACCCAGTACTTC; CDR3: CASSRTGQGKTQYF
D: TRBD2; size: -; V: TRBV6-5; J: TRBJ2-1; DNA: TGTGCCAGCAGTACTCTAGCGGGATCCTACAATGAGCAGTTCTTC; CDR3: CASSTLAGSYNEQFF
D: -; size: once; V: TRBV6-6; J: TRBJ1-5; DNA: TGTGCCAGCAGTTCCAACCTCTCCCCTCAGCCCCAGCATTTT; CDR3: CASSSNLSPQPQHF
D: -; size: -; V: TRBV7-7; J: TRBJ2-1; DNA: TGTGCCAGCAGCCCTCAGGGCGTCAATGAGCAGTTCTTC; CDR3: CASSPQGVNEQFF
D: -; size: -; V: TRBV11-1; J: TRBJ1-1; DNA: TGTGCCAGCAGCTTTCGGGGGTTCGAAGCTTTCTTT; CDR3: CASSFRGFEAFF
D: -; size: -; V: TRBV6-5; J: TRBJ2-5; DNA: TGTGCCAGCAGCGGCGAGACCCAGTACTTC; CDR3: CASSGETQYF
D: -; size: -; V: TRBV11-2; J: TRBJ1-2; DNA: TGTGCCAGCAGCTTAGTGGACAGCGCTAACTATGGCTACACCTTC; CDR3: CASSLVDSANYGYTF
D: TRBD1; size: -; V: TRBV19; J: TRBJ1-2; DNA: TGTGCCAGCAGCTCGATATGGACAGGGGTTAATTATGGCTACACCTTC; CDR3: CASSSIWTGVNYGYTF
D: -; size: once; V: TRBV11-1; J: TRBJ1-2; DNA: TGTGCCAGCAGCCCTGACAGGAACTATGGCTACACCTTC; CDR3: CASSPDRNYGYTF
D: -; size: -; V: TRBV6-5; J: TRBJ2-7; DNA: TGTGCCAGCAGCCCCGAGGGGAATCCGAAAGCCGAGCAGTACTTC; CDR3: CASSPEGNPKAEQYF
D: -; size: -; V: TRBV7-9; J: TRBJ2-2; DNA: TGTGCCAGCAGCATGGTTTTAATCGCCGGGGAGCTGTTTTTT; CDR3: CASSMVLIAGELFF
D: -; size: -; V: TRBV28; J: TRBJ2-2; DNA: TGTGCCAGCAGTTTAGGGCAGGGTGGCACCGGGGAGCTGTTTTTT; CDR3: CASSLGQGGTGELFF
D: TRBD1; size: -; V: TRBV6-5; J: TRBJ2-7; DNA: TGTGCCAGCAGTTATTCACAGGGGCCCTACGAGCAGTACTTC; CDR3: CASSYSQGPYEQYF
D: TRBD2; size: -; V: TRBV18; J: TRBJ2-4; DNA: TGTGCCAGCTCACCAAGGACTAGCGGACGGCTAGCCAAAAACATTCAGTACTTC; CDR3: CASSPRTSGRLAKNIQYF
D: -; size: -; V: TRBV11-2; J: TRBJ2-3; DNA: TGTGCCAGCTGCTTAGGGCGGGATTGGTCAGATACGCAGTATTTT; CDR3: CASCLGRDWSDTQYF
D: -; size: -; V: TRBV30; J: TRBJ1-2; DNA: TGTGCCTGGAGGCCCATCGAGGGGGTATACTATGGCTACACCTTC; CDR3: CAWRPIEGVYYGYTF
D: TRBD2; size: -; V: TRBV11-2; J: TRBJ2-1; DNA: TGTGCCAGCAGCTTAGAAGGAGGGAGGGCACATGAGCAGTTCTTC; CDR3: CASSLEGGRAHEQFF
D: -; size: -; V: TRBV30; J: TRBJ1-1; DNA: TGTGCCAGTAACCCACGAGGGAACACTGAAGCTTTCTTT; CDR3: CASNPRGNTEAFF
D: TRBD1; size: -; V: TRBV19; J: TRBJ1-1; DNA: TGTGCCAGTCGGAGACAGGGGTGGAACACTGAAGCTTTCTTT; CDR3: CASRRQGWNTEAFF
D: -; size: -; V: TRBV15; J: TRBJ1-5; DNA: TGTGCCACCAGCACGTTGTCGGGACGGGGTAGCGATCAGCCCCAGCATTTT; CDR3: CATSTLSGRGSDQPQHF
D: TRBD2; size: -; V: TRBV29-1; J: TRBJ2-5; DNA: TGCAGCGTTGTCGGACTAGCGGGAGTCCAAGAGACCCAGTACTTC; CDR3: CSVVGLAGVQETQYF
D: -; size: -; V: TRBV18; J: TRBJ2-5; DNA: TGTGCCAGCTCACCACCGCGGGGTAGCGGCCAAGAGACCCAGTACTTC; CDR3: CASSPPRGSGQETQYF
D: TRBD2; size: -; V: TRBV6-6; J: TRBJ2-1; DNA: TGTGCCAGCAGTTACTCTTGGGATAGCGGGACCGAGCAGTTCTTC; CDR3: CASSYSWDSGTEQFF
D: -; size: -; V: TRBV5-5; J: TRBJ1-6; DNA: TGTGCCAGCAGCCTTGATCGAGGTAATTCACCCCTCCACTTT; CDR3: CASSLDRGNSPLHF
D: -; size: few; V: TRBV18; J: TRBJ1-4; DNA: TGTGCCAGCTCACGGGCACAGCTTAATGAAAAACTGTTTTTT; CDR3: CASSRAQLNEKLFF
D: TRBD1; size: once; V: TRBV19; J: TRBJ1-2; DNA: TGTGCCAGTAGTAAGGGGACAGGGGACCCCTATGGCTACACCTTC; CDR3: CASSKGTGDPYGYTF
D: -; size: -; V: TRBV5-1; J: TRBJ2-7; DNA: TGCGCCAGCAGCTTGGCCGCGGCGGAGCAGTACTTC; CDR3: CASSLAAAEQYF
D: TRBD1; size: -; V: TRBV20-1; J: TRBJ1-1; DNA: TGCAGTGCAAGGGACAGCACTGAAGCTTTCTTT; CDR3: CSARDSTEAFF
D: -; size: -; V: TRBV4-2; J: TRBJ1-4; DNA: TGTGCCAGCAGCCAAGCATCAGGGGCAGCGGGGGAAAAACTGTTTTTT; CDR3: CASSQASGAAGEKLFF
D: -; size: -; V: TRBV16; J: TRBJ2-6; DNA: TGTGCCAGCAGCCAATCGGCCTATAGCTCTGGGGCCAACGTCCTGACTTTC; CDR3: CASSQSAYSSGANVLTF
D: -; size: -; V: TRBV27; J: TRBJ2-7; DNA: TGTGCCAGCAGTTGGTCCCGGGCCTCCTACGAGCAGTACTTC; CDR3: CASSWSRASYEQYF
D: TRBD1; size: -; V: TRBV9; J: TRBJ1-1; DNA: TGTGCCAGCAGCGTACAGGGGGCCGGCACTGAAGCTTTCTTT; CDR3: CASSVQGAGTEAFF
D: -; size: -; V: TRBV18; J: TRBJ1-2; DNA: TGTGCCAGCTCACCCCCCCAGACAAACTACACCTTC; CDR3: CASSPPQTNYTF
D: TRBD2; size: -; V: TRBV11-3; J: TRBJ2-1; DNA: TGTGCCAGCAGCTTAGATACGGTAGCGGGAGGGCCCAATGAGCAGTTCTTC; CDR3: CASSLDTVAGGPNEQFF
D: TRBD1; size: -; V: TRBV10-3; J: TRBJ1-2; DNA: TGTGCCATCAGGGACAGGGGAAATCGCTACACCTTC; CDR3: CAIRDRGNRYTF
D: TRBD2; size: -; V: TRBV7-9; J: TRBJ2-7; DNA: TGTGCCGGCAGCCAAGATCACGCTAGCGGGTACGAGCAGTACTTC; CDR3: CAGSQDHASGYEQYF
D: -; size: -; V: TRBV14; J: TRBJ1-1; DNA: TGTGCCAGCAGCTTCAGTGGGGGTAGTGAAGCTTTCTTT; CDR3: CASSFSGGSEAFF
D: -; size: -; V: TRBV18; J: TRBJ2-7; DNA: TGTGCCAGCTCACCACTAAGGAACTTCGAGCAGTACTTC; CDR3: CASSPLRNFEQYF
D: -; size: -; V: TRBV6-1; J: TRBJ2-7; DNA: TGTGCCAGCAGTCTCTCAGGGACCTACTCCTACGAGCAGTACTTC; CDR3: CASSLSGTYSYEQYF
D: TRBD1; size: -; V: TRBV5-1; J: TRBJ1-2; DNA: TGCGCCAGCACCCCAGGGGGCAGGGGTGATGGCTACACCTTC; CDR3: CASTPGGRGDGYTF
D: -; size: -; V: TRBV15; J: TRBJ1-2; DNA: TGTGCCACCAGCGGCCCCCGCAGCTATGGCTACACCTTC; CDR3: CATSGPRSYGYTF
D: TRBD1; size: -; V: TRBV7-9; J: TRBJ1-1; DNA: TGTGCCAGCACTCTCCGCTCCGGGACAGGGGGCGCTCGGACTGAAGCTTTCTTT; CDR3: CASTLRSGTGGARTEAFF